This T cell receptor beta chain was sequenced for a study of blood T cell repertoires in COVID-19. Between the trimmed V and J ends, which lost 1 base and 5 bases, there was a span of 8 bases. This CDR3 is built from 14 residues. The germline gives CDR1 SGHTA, CDR2 FQGNSA. TCRdb's table, derived via immunoSEQ multiplex PCR, lists solely in-frame clones and lacks some. This sample has about 130,000 clones, with around 85% found just once. The chain recombines TRBV7-2 with TRBJ2-2; the D gene is possibly TRBD2 (6 bases). Sequencing was performed on peripheral blood. The source of this sequence is a woman older than 75 with acute or convalescent COVID-19. The CDR3 is CASSLVGGTGELFF. CDR3 nucleotides: TGTGCCAGCAGCTTAGTCGGGGGAACCGGGGAGCTGTTTTTT.